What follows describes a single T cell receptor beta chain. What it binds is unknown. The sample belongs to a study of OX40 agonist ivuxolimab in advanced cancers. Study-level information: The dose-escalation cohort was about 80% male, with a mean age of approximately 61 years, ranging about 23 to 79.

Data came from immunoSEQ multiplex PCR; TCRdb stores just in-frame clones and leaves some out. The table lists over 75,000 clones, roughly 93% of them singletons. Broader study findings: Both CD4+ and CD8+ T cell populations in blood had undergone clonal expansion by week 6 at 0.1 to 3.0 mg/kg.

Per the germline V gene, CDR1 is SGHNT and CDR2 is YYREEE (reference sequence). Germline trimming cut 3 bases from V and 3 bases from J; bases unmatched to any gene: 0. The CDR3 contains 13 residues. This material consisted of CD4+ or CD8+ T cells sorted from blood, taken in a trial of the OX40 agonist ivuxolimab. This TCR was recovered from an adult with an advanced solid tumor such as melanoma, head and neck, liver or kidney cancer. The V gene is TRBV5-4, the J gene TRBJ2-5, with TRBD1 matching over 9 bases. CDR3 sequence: CASSWDREETQYF. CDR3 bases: TGTGCCAGCAGCTGGGACAGGGAAGAGACCCAGTACTTC.